Listed below are T cell receptor beta chains from one sample, sequenced in a study of T cell repertoires in cytomegalovirus infection. For these receptors, no antigen is known. TCRdb fed the reads into MiXCR, producing one record per CDR3 protein. The sample includes 45,000 to 55,000 distinct CDR3 sequences, 20% to 25% of them seen just once. The input for sequencing was CD8+ T cells from cultured PBMCs, taken from culture after CMV antigen stimulation. The source of these receptors is a human donor in good health (CMV status not recorded). Some clones in this sample may be carry-over from other donors' samples. Each CDR3 is given with its conserved first and last residue. The D gene is left open where the match is weak. Clone size is stated in some rows and not others, as once, few, many or a class when expanded.

J: TRBJ2-7
size: few
D: .
V: TRBV28
DNA: TGTGCCAGCAGTTTCAATTCTAGGGGGGTGGGCGAGCAGTACTTC
CDR3: CASSFNSRGVGEQYF

J: TRBJ2-7
size: .
D: .
V: TRBV10-3
DNA: TGTGCCATCAGTGATTCCCCCTACGAGCAGTACTTC
CDR3: CAISDSPYEQYF

J: TRBJ2-7
size: once
D: .
V: TRBV7-8
DNA: TGTGCCAGCAGCTTAGAGGTACAGGCCACCTACGAGCAGTACTTC
CDR3: CASSLEVQATYEQYF

J: TRBJ2-1
size: once
D: .
V: TRBV6-5
DNA: TGTGCCAGCAGTTTAGGCGGGGGCCACAATGAGCAGTTCTTC
CDR3: CASSLGGGHNEQFF

J: TRBJ2-7
size: few
D: TRBD1
V: TRBV29-1
DNA: TGCAGCGTTGAAGACTCCGGGACAGGGTACTACGAGCAGTACTTC
CDR3: CSVEDSGTGYYEQYF

J: TRBJ1-5
size: .
D: .
V: TRBV12-3/TRBV12-4
DNA: TGTGCCAGCAGTTTATCTCCCGGTCAGCCCCAGCATTTT
CDR3: CASSLSPGQPQHF

J: TRBJ2-7
size: .
D: .
V: TRBV6-1
DNA: TGTGCCAGCAGCTTCTACGAGCAGTACTTC
CDR3: CASSFYEQYF

J: TRBJ2-1
size: .
D: .
V: TRBV11-1
DNA: TGTGCCAGCAGCTTAGCTCGGGGTGGCAGTGAGCAGTTCTTC
CDR3: CASSLARGGSEQFF

J: TRBJ2-1
size: few
D: .
V: TRBV27
DNA: TGTGCCAGCAGTTCCTTCCCAAGGGAGCAGTTCTTC
CDR3: CASSSFPREQFF

J: TRBJ2-7
size: .
D: .
V: TRBV6-2/TRBV6-3
DNA: TGTGCCAGCAGTCCCGGGACCTTCTACGAGCAGTACTTC
CDR3: CASSPGTFYEQYF

J: TRBJ1-2
size: .
D: TRBD1
V: TRBV7-9
DNA: TGTGCCAGCAGCCCACCGCCGGGACAGGAGCGAGCTAACTATGGCTACACCTTC
CDR3: CASSPPPGQERANYGYTF

J: TRBJ2-1
size: few
D: .
V: TRBV7-3
DNA: TGTGCCAGCAGCCCCGGGTGGCGGGCCACCTACAATGAGCAGTTCTTC
CDR3: CASSPGWRATYNEQFF

J: TRBJ1-1
size: few
D: .
V: TRBV12-5
DNA: TGTGCTAGTGGTTTTAGTTTGGAAGCTTTCTTT
CDR3: CASGFSLEAFF

J: TRBJ2-3
size: .
D: .
V: TRBV7-2
DNA: TGTGCCAGCAGCTTACGGGGGTTAGATACGCAGTATTTT
CDR3: CASSLRGLDTQYF

J: TRBJ1-2
size: .
D: .
V: TRBV27
DNA: TGTGCCAGCAGTCCCCCTTCTGGGGGCTACACCTTC
CDR3: CASSPPSGGYTF

J: TRBJ2-7
size: .
D: TRBD1
V: TRBV11-3
DNA: TGTGCCAGCAGCTCACGACAGGGTTCCTACGAGCAGTACTTC
CDR3: CASSSRQGSYEQYF

J: TRBJ2-1
size: .
D: .
V: TRBV4-1
DNA: TGCGCCAGCAGCCAACACTCCTACAATGAGCAGTTCTTC
CDR3: CASSQHSYNEQFF

J: TRBJ2-7
size: .
D: .
V: TRBV7-2
DNA: TGTGCCAGCAGTCTACCGGCTCAGAACCGGGAGCAGTACTTC
CDR3: CASSLPAQNREQYF

J: TRBJ2-3
size: few
D: TRBD2
V: TRBV7-2
DNA: TGTGCCAGCAGCCCTTTTGGACTAGCGGGAGAAACAGATACGCAGTATTTT
CDR3: CASSPFGLAGETDTQYF

J: TRBJ1-1
size: few
D: TRBD1
V: TRBV7-9
DNA: TGTGCCAGCAGCTTGAGACAGGGGTTCTCGATCACTGAAGCTTTCTTT
CDR3: CASSLRQGFSITEAFF

J: TRBJ2-7
size: few
D: TRBD1
V: TRBV7-2
DNA: TGTGCCAGCAGCTTACGGGACAGGGGTACCTACGAGCAGTACTTC
CDR3: CASSLRDRGTYEQYF

J: TRBJ2-1
size: many
D: .
V: TRBV2
DNA: TGTGCCAGCAGTGCGGCCAACAATGAGCAGTTCTTC
CDR3: CASSAANNEQFF

J: TRBJ1-1
size: few
D: TRBD1
V: TRBV6-2/TRBV6-3
DNA: TGTGCCAGCAGTTTCGTGGGGACAGGGCCTGAAGCTTTCTTT
CDR3: CASSFVGTGPEAFF

J: TRBJ1-1
size: .
D: .
V: TRBV2
DNA: TGTGCCAGCACTCTGAGGGGGATCACTGAAGCTTTCTTT
CDR3: CASTLRGITEAFF

J: TRBJ2-3
size: few
D: .
V: TRBV27
DNA: TGTGCCAGCATAGGGGGGTATGGAGATACGCAGTATTTT
CDR3: CASIGGYGDTQYF

J: TRBJ2-2
size: .
D: .
V: TRBV25-1
DNA: TGTGCCACCGCTGCGGGGGCTGGGGAGCTGTTTTTT
CDR3: CATAAGAGELFF

J: TRBJ2-2
size: once
D: .
V: TRBV6-5
DNA: TGTGCCAGCAGTCCCGAATCCACAGTGAACACCGGGGAGCTGTTTTTT
CDR3: CASSPESTVNTGELFF

J: TRBJ1-2
size: .
D: .
V: TRBV7-6
DNA: TGTGCCAGCAGCTTAGCTATAGATCGGGACTATGGCTACACCTTC
CDR3: CASSLAIDRDYGYTF

J: TRBJ2-1
size: many
D: .
V: TRBV7-3
DNA: TGTGCCAGCAGCTTTAACATAAATGAGCAGTTCTTC
CDR3: CASSFNINEQFF

J: TRBJ1-2
size: .
D: .
V: TRBV6-5
DNA: TGTGCCAGCAGTTCCGAAAGGACACTGGGGGTCTATGGCTACACCTTC
CDR3: CASSSERTLGVYGYTF

J: TRBJ2-7
size: .
D: .
V: TRBV12-3/TRBV12-4
DNA: TGTGCCAGCAGTTGGGGATGGGAGCAGTACTTC
CDR3: CASSWGWEQYF

J: TRBJ1-4
size: .
D: .
V: TRBV28
DNA: TGTGCCAGCAGGCAGGGGTTTGCGGCTAATGAAAAACTGTTTTTT
CDR3: CASRQGFAANEKLFF

J: TRBJ2-7
size: .
D: .
V: TRBV7-9
DNA: TGTGCCAGCAGCTTAAAGCGGGCTACTAACTCCTACGAGCAGTACTTC
CDR3: CASSLKRATNSYEQYF

J: TRBJ2-5
size: .
D: .
V: TRBV7-2
DNA: TGTGCCAGCAGCACCCGACAGGCCCAAGAGACCCAGTACTTC
CDR3: CASSTRQAQETQYF

J: TRBJ2-1
size: .
D: .
V: TRBV12-3/TRBV12-4
DNA: TGTGCCAGCAGTCCGGGCACTAGGGAGCAGTTCTTC
CDR3: CASSPGTREQFF

J: TRBJ2-7
size: many
D: TRBD1
V: TRBV6-1
DNA: TGTGCCGGGGGACAGGCTCCCTACGAGCAGTACTTC
CDR3: CAGGQAPYEQYF

J: TRBJ1-2
size: many
D: .
V: TRBV7-2
DNA: TGTGCCAGCAGCTCCTACGCTGCCTATGGCTACACCTTC
CDR3: CASSSYAAYGYTF

J: TRBJ2-7
size: .
D: .
V: TRBV7-9
DNA: TGTGCCAGCAGCCCCGTTGGGGGAACCTACGAGCAGTACTTC
CDR3: CASSPVGGTYEQYF

J: TRBJ1-1
size: .
D: TRBD1
V: TRBV7-2
DNA: TGTGCCAGCAGCTTGGGGGACAGGGGCTACACTGAAGCTTTCTTT
CDR3: CASSLGDRGYTEAFF

J: TRBJ1-4
size: few
D: .
V: TRBV7-8
DNA: TGTGCCAGCAGCTCTGTGGGGGGGAACGAAAAACTGTTTTTT
CDR3: CASSSVGGNEKLFF

J: TRBJ2-5
size: .
D: .
V: TRBV7-6
DNA: TGTGCCAGCAGCTTAGGAACTGAGGTCCAGGGGCAAGAGACCCAGTACTTC
CDR3: CASSLGTEVQGQETQYF

J: TRBJ2-1
size: .
D: .
V: TRBV12-3/TRBV12-4
DNA: TGTGCCAGCAGTTTCGGTGAGCAGTTCTTC
CDR3: CASSFGEQFF

J: TRBJ1-1
size: .
D: .
V: TRBV7-2
DNA: TGTGCCAGCAGCTTAAATTGGAACACTGAAGCTTTCTTT
CDR3: CASSLNWNTEAFF

J: TRBJ2-1
size: few
D: .
V: TRBV11-2
DNA: TGTGCCAGCAGCTACTCAGGGAGCTCCTACAATGAGCAGTTCTTC
CDR3: CASSYSGSSYNEQFF

J: TRBJ1-1
size: few
D: TRBD1
V: TRBV4-1
DNA: TGCGCCAGCAGCCCGCCCGGAGGGGGCATCGACACTGAAGCTTTCTTT
CDR3: CASSPPGGGIDTEAFF

J: TRBJ2-1
size: .
D: TRBD2
V: TRBV11-3
DNA: TGTGCCAGCAGCACGCGGGGGGACCCGAAGTCCTACAATGAGCAGTTCTTC
CDR3: CASSTRGDPKSYNEQFF

J: TRBJ2-3
size: few
D: .
V: TRBV7-2
DNA: TGTGCCAGCAGCTTGGCCTCTAGCACAGATACGCAGTATTTT
CDR3: CASSLASSTDTQYF

J: TRBJ2-5
size: few
D: TRBD2
V: TRBV29-1
DNA: TGCAGCGTTGATCAGAGCGGGAGAAACCAAGAGACCCAGTACTTC
CDR3: CSVDQSGRNQETQYF

J: TRBJ2-7
size: .
D: .
V: TRBV7-2
DNA: TGTGCCAGCAGCACTTCAAGAGAGCAGTACTTC
CDR3: CASSTSREQYF

J: TRBJ2-1
size: .
D: .
V: TRBV27
DNA: TGTGCCAGCAGTCACATATACAATGAGCAGTTCTTC
CDR3: CASSHIYNEQFF

J: TRBJ2-7
size: few
D: TRBD2
V: TRBV10-3
DNA: TGTGCCATCACCTCGGGACTAGCGGGATCCACCTCCTACGAGCAGTACTTC
CDR3: CAITSGLAGSTSYEQYF

J: TRBJ1-1
size: .
D: .
V: TRBV6-2/TRBV6-3
DNA: TGTGCCAGCAGCCCTGCCCCGCGAGGGACTGAAGCTTTCTTT
CDR3: CASSPAPRGTEAFF

J: TRBJ2-3
size: few
D: TRBD2
V: TRBV6-1
DNA: TGTGCCAGCAGTTGGACTAGCGGGCCAGATACGCAGTATTTT
CDR3: CASSWTSGPDTQYF

J: TRBJ2-5
size: .
D: .
V: TRBV11-2
DNA: TGTGCCAGCAGCTTAGATCAGGGGAGGGAAGAGACCCAGTACTTC
CDR3: CASSLDQGREETQYF

J: TRBJ2-7
size: .
D: .
V: TRBV6-2/TRBV6-3
DNA: TGTGCCAGCAGTTACTCTGATGCCTACGAGCAGTACTTC
CDR3: CASSYSDAYEQYF

J: TRBJ1-2
size: .
D: .
V: TRBV12-3/TRBV12-4
DNA: TGTGCCAGCAGTTTAGCTGGCCAAGGGAGCTACACCTTC
CDR3: CASSLAGQGSYTF

J: TRBJ2-1
size: .
D: .
V: TRBV7-2
DNA: TGTGCCAGCAGCTTAAGACTGAACAATGAGCAGTTCTTC
CDR3: CASSLRLNNEQFF

J: TRBJ2-1
size: .
D: .
V: TRBV28
DNA: TGTGCCAGCAGGCAAATAAGCTCCTACAATGAGCAGTTCTTC
CDR3: CASRQISSYNEQFF